Detailed here is one TCR beta chain. The data are from a study of blood T cell repertoires in COVID-19. The protocol was immunoSEQ multiplex PCR, while the TCRdb copy is restricted to in-frame clones and leaves out a portion. The table has 350,000 or so clones, more than 85% seen once. Germline CDR1 reads SNHLY; CDR2 reads FYNNEI. Trimming left V 4 bases short and J 5 bases short, with 8 bases between. The CDR3 is 13 residues long. This clonotype was sampled from a woman in her twenties or thirties who had recovered from COVID-19. The sequenced material came from PBMCs or T cells enriched from blood (not recorded which). The chain joins TRBV2 to TRBJ1-4; D unclear. CDR3 in amino acids: CASSGLTNEKLFF. CDR3 nucleotides: TGTGCCAGCAGTGGACTCACCAATGAAAAACTGTTTTTT. Based on the CDR3 plus reference TRBV2 and TRBJ1-4, the full variable domain is EPEVTQTPSHQVTQMGQEVILRCVPISNHLYFYWYRQILGQKVEFLVSFYNNEISEKSEIFDDQFSVERPDGSNFTLKIRSTKLEDSAMYFCASSGLTNEKLFFGSGTQLSVL.